The clone carrying this TCR beta chain was recorded only once. The antigen is unknown. The sample is drawn from a study of vaccination effects on CD4 cells after COVID-19. Whole-study context: Sampling occurred a median 72 days post second dose, range 14 to 241. Findings and caveats of the study: Researchers report that only 1 of 255 vaccine-induced clones in healthy vaccinees cross-reacted with common cold coronaviruses.

ViraFEST expansion of antigen-specific CD4+ T cells with viral peptide pools preceded sequencing. It was after 10 days of culture that CD4+ T cells were isolated. The cohort was immunized with two doses of either the BNT162b2 or mRNA-1273 vaccine. This table comes from immunoSEQ multiplex PCR, and its TCRdb copy is limited to in-frame clones, with some not included. The table includes roughly 34,000 clones, around 82% detected once. This clonotype originated in a human donor who received a COVID-19 vaccine. Some clones in this sample may be carry-over from other donors' samples. The material sequenced was CD4+ T cells from PBMCs cultured with HCoV-NL63 spike peptides, taken after COVID-19 vaccination.

The CDR3 loop reads CASSFTGANVLTF. For the CDR3, the DNA is TGTGCCAGCAGCTTCACTGGGGCCAACGTCCTGACTTTC. This sequence joins TRBV5-6 and TRBJ2-6; the D is unclear. Germline V gene lookup returns CDR1 SGHDT and CDR2 YYEEEE. The V and J ends lost 2 bases and 2 bases respectively, with 2 bases between them. The CDR3 covers 13 residues.